This T cell receptor beta chain was captured in a study of OX40 agonist ivuxolimab in advanced cancers. Remarks on this clone: Its antigen remains unknown.

The CDR3 loop spans 15 amino acids. Germline CDR1 SNHLY, CDR2 FYNNEI. V lost 3 bases to trimming and J lost 9 bases, with 15 bases between them. Study findings and constraints: In the 0.1 to 3.0 mg/kg range, CD4+ and CD8+ blood T cells had expanded clonally by week 6.

Libraries were prepared by immunoSEQ multiplex PCR; TCRdb keeps only in-frame clonotypes and omits some of them. The data contain around 68,000 clones, approximately 90% of them singletons. Source: CD4+ or CD8+ T cells sorted from blood, taken in a trial of the OX40 agonist ivuxolimab. This chain links TRBV2 with TRBJ1-6; tentative D call: TRBD1 (5 bases). The sequence derives from an adult with an advanced solid tumor such as melanoma, head and neck, liver or kidney cancer. CDR3 sequence reads: CASSDGLGRGSPLHF. For the CDR3, the DNA is TGTGCCAGCAGTGATGGTCTGGGAAGGGGTTCACCCCTCCACTTT.